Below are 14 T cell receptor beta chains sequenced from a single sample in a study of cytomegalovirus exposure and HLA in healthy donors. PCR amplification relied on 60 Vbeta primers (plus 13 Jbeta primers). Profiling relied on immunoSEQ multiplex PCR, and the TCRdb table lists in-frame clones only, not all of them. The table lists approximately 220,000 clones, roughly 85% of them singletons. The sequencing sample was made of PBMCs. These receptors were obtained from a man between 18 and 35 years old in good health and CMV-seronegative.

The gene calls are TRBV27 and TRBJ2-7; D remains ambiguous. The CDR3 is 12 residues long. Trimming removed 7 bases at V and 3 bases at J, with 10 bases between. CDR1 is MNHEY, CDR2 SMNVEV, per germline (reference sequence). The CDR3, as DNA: TGTGCCAGCACAAACAGTAACTACGAGCAGTACTTC. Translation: CASTNSNYEQYF.

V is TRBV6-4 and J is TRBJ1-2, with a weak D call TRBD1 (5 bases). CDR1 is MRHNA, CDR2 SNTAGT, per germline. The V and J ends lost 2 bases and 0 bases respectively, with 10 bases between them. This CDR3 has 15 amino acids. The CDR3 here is CASSDGRGSNYGYTF. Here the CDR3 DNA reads TGTGCCAGCAGTGACGGGAGGGGATCTAACTATGGCTACACCTTC.

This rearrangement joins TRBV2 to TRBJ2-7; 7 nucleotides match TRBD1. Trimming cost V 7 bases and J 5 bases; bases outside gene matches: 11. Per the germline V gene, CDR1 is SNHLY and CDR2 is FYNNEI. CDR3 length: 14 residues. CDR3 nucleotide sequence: TGTGCCAGCACGATTGCGACAGGGTCCCACGAGCAGTACTTC. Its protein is CASTIATGSHEQYF.

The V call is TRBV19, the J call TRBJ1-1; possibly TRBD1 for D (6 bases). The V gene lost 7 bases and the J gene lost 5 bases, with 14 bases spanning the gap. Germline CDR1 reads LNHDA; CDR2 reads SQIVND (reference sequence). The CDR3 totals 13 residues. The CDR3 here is CASIPTRGTEAFF. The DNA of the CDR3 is TGTGCCAGTATTCCGACGAGGGGGACTGAAGCTTTCTTT. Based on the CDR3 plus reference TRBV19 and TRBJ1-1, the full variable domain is DGGITQSPKYLFRKEGQNVTLSCEQNLNHDAMYWYRQDPGQGLRLIYYSQIVNDFQKGDIAEGYSVSREKKESFPLTVTSAQKNPTAFYLCASIPTRGTEAFFGQGTRLTVV.

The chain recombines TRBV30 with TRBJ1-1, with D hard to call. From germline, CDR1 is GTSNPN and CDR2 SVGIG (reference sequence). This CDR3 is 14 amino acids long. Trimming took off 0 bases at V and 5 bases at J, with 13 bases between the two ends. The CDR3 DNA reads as TGTGCCTGGAGTGTGGGAGGCGTGAGAACTGAAGCTTTCTTT. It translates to CAWSVGGVRTEAFF.

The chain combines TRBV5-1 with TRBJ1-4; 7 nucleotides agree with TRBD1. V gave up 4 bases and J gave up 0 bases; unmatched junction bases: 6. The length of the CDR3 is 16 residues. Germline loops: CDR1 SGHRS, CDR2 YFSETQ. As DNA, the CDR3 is TGCGCCAGCAGCCCCGGGACAGCCACAACTAATGAAAAACTGTTTTTT. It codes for CASSPGTATTNEKLFF.

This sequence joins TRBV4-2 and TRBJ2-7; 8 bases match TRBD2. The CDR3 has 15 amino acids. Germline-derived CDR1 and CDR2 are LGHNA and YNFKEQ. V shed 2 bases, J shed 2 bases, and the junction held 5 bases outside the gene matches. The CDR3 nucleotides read TGTGCCAGCAGCCAATCTAGCGGGTTAACCTACGAGCAGTACTTC. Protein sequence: CASSQSSGLTYEQYF.

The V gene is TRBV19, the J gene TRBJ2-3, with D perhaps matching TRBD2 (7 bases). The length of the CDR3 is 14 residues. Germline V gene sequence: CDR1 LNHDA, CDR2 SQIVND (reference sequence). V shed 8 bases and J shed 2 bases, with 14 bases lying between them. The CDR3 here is CASSGRGYTDTQYF. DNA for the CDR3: TGTGCCAGTTCGGGGAGGGGGTACACAGATACGCAGTATTTT.

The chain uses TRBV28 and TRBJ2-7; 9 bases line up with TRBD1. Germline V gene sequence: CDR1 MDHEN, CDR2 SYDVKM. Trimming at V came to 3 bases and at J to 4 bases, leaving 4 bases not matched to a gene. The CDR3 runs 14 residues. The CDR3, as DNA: TGTGCCAGCAGTTTTTCACAGGGGGCGTACGAGCAGTACTTC. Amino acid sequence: CASSFSQGAYEQYF.

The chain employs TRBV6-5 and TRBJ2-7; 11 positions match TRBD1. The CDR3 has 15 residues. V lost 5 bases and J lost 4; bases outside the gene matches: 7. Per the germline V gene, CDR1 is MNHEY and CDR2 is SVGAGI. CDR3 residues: CASSREDRGLYEQYF. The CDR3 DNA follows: TGTGCCAGCAGTCGGGAGGACAGGGGGCTTTACGAGCAGTACTTC.

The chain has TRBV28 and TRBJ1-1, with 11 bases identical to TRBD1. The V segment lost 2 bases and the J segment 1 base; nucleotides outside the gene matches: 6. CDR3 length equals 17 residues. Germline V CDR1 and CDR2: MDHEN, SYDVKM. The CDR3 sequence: CASSLHGQGARNTEAFF. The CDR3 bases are TGTGCCAGCAGTTTACATGGACAGGGGGCGCGGAACACTGAAGCTTTCTTT. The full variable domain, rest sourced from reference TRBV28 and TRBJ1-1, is DVKVTQSSRYLVKRTGEKVFLECVQDMDHENMFWYRQDPGLGLRLIYFSYDVKMKEKGDIPEGYSVSREKKERFSLILESASTNQTSMYLCASSLHGQGARNTEAFFGQGTRLTVV.

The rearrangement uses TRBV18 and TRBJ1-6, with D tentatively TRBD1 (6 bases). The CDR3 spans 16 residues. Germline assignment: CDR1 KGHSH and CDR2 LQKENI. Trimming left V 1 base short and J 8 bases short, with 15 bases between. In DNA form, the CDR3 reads TGTGCCAGCTCACCACGCAGGGGACCTGGAGATTCACCCCTCCACTTT. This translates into CASSPRRGPGDSPLHF. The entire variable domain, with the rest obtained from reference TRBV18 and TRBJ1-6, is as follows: NAGVMQNPRHLVRRRGQEARLRCSPMKGHSHVYWYRQLPEEGLKFMVYLQKENIIDESGMPKERFSAEFPKEGPSILRIQQVVRGDSAAYFCASSPRRGPGDSPLHFGNGTRLTVT.

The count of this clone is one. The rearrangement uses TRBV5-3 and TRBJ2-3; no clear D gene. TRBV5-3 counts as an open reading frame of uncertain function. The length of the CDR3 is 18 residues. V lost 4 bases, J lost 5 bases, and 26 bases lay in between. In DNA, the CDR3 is TGTGCCAGAAGCCCCGGTTGCTTGAGTACGTATTTACGAGATACGCAGTATTTT. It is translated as CARSPGCLSTYLRDTQYF.

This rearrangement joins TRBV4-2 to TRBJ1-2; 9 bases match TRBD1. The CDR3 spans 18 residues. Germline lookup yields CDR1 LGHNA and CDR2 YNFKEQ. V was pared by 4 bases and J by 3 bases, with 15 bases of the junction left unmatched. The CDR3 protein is CASSRIRTGEPTDYGYTF. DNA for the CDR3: TGTGCCAGCAGCCGTATAAGGACAGGGGAACCCACGGACTATGGCTACACCTTC.